This TCR beta chain was sequenced in a study of blood T cell repertoires in COVID-19. Background on the study: The United States, Italy and Spain were the sources of the acute and convalescent COVID-19 samples. In each case, the material was cDNA or gDNA derived from T cells, B-cell-depleted T cells, or PBMCs.

Libraries were prepared by immunoSEQ multiplex PCR; TCRdb keeps only in-frame clonotypes and omits some of them. This sample has around 38,000 clones; roughly nine tenths occur once, and the top ten carry more than 4.5%. Patients from Seattle were sampled longitudinally, starting during active infection. The CDR3 spans 14 residues. Per germline, CDR1 ENHRY and CDR2 SYGVKD. Trimming left V 0 bases short and J 5 bases short, with 7 bases between. The sequencing sample was made of peripheral blood. The chain joins TRBV10-3 to TRBJ1-4; tentatively, D is TRBD1 (5 bases). The origin of this receptor is a man in his 60s with COVID-19, enrolled during active disease. CDR3 region: CAISESGGNEKLFF. CDR3 nucleotide sequence: TGTGCCATCAGTGAGTCGGGGGGGAATGAAAAACTGTTTTTT.